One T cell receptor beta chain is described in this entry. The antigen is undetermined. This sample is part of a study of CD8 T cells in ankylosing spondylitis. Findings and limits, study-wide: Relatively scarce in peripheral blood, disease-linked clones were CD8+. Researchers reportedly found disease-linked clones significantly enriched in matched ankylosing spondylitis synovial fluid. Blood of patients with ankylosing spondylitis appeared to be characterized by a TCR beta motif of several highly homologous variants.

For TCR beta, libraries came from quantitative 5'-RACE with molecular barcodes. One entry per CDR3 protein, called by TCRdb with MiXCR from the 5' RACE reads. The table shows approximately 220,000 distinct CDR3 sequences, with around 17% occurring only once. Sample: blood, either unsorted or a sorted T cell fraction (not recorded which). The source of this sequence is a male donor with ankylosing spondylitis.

CDR3 in amino acids: CASSAAGQGNNEQFF. The CDR3 DNA sequence: TGTGCCAGCAGCGCTGCAGGGCAGGGAAACAATGAGCAGTTCTTC. This chain uses TRBV7-9 with TRBJ2-1, with D possibly being TRBD1 (5 bases). V was clipped by 5 bases and J by 5 bases, with 16 bases between them. The CDR3 extends over 15 amino acids. In germline, CDR1 is SEHNR, CDR2 FQNEAQ (reference sequence). The full variable domain, its missing parts supplied by reference TRBV7-9 and TRBJ2-1, is DTGVSQNPRHKITKRGQNVTFRCDPISEHNRLYWYRQTLGQGPEFLTYFQNEAQLEKSRLLSDRFSAERPKGSFSTLEIQRTEQGDSAMYLCASSAAGQGNNEQFFGPGTRLTVL.